Each of the 8 T cell receptor beta chains below was sequenced from the same sample in a study of T cell responses to AZD1222 COVID-19 vaccine. Clones were sequenced by immunoSEQ multiplex PCR, and TCRdb holds only the in-frame ones, with some missing. The sample has about 120,000 clones, 89% seen once. The sequences come from peripheral blood, collected on day 0 of AZD1222 vaccination. The receptors originated from an adult in good health.

This chain joins TRBV30 and TRBJ2-7; 7 bases are shared with TRBD1. Germline V lookup: CDR1 GTSNPN, CDR2 SVGIG (reference sequence). The CDR3 loop spans 14 amino acids. With V trimmed by 2 bases and J by 6 bases, 10 bases remained unmatched. CDR3 amino acids: CAWSYGDSGGEQYF. Here the CDR3 DNA reads TGTGCCTGGAGTTATGGGGACAGTGGGGGCGAGCAGTACTTC.

This rearrangement joins TRBV14 to TRBJ2-7; D unclear. V shed 1 base and J shed 2 bases, with 9 bases lying between them. Germline-derived CDR1 and CDR2 are SGHDN and FVKESK. This CDR3 is 14 amino acids long. The CDR3 is CASSQVNQAYEQYF. The CDR3 DNA reads TGTGCCAGCAGCCAAGTTAATCAGGCCTACGAGCAGTACTTC.

The V gene is TRBV5-1, the J gene TRBJ1-5, with 8 bases aligning to TRBD1. The CDR3 has 15 amino acids. From germline, CDR1 is SGHRS and CDR2 YFSETQ. Unmatched junction bases numbered 6, after V lost 1 base and J lost 6 bases. DNA of the CDR3: TGCGCCAGCAGCTTGCAGGGGGCGCGCGGTCAGCCCCAGCATTTT. Its protein is CASSLQGARGQPQHF.

The V and J genes are TRBV18 and TRBJ2-2; tentatively, D is TRBD2 (7 bases). The germline V gene has CDR1 KGHSH and CDR2 LQKENI. The CDR3 loop spans 14 amino acids. V was pared by 2 bases and J by 6 bases, with 10 bases between. In DNA, the CDR3 is TGTGCCAGCTCACCATCGGGGGGCTCCGGGGAGCTGTTTTTT. Amino acids: CASSPSGGSGELFF.

The rearrangement links TRBV2 to TRBJ1-5, with no clear D. Germline CDR1 SNHLY, CDR2 FYNNEI. Trimming stripped 6 bases from V and 5 bases from J, with 5 bases between. CDR3 size: 11 residues. DNA for the CDR3: TGTGCCAGCAGGGTTGATCAGCCCCAGCATTTT. Protein product: CASRVDQPQHF. Filled out from reference TRBV2 and TRBJ1-5, the complete variable domain reads EPEVTQTPSHQVTQMGQEVILRCVPISNHLYFYWYRQILGQKVEFLVSFYNNEISEKSEIFDDQFSVERPDGSNFTLKIRSTKLEDSAMYFCASRVDQPQHFGDGTRLSIL.

This chain uses TRBV19 with TRBJ1-5, with no clear D. Trimming took off 6 bases at V and 6 bases at J, with 9 bases between the two ends. The CDR3 runs to 12 residues. Germline V gene data show CDR1 as LNHDA and CDR2 as SQIVND (reference sequence). The CDR3 reads CASRPTGQPQHF. CDR3 sequence (DNA): TGTGCCAGTAGACCGACCGGTCAGCCCCAGCATTTT.

The chain links TRBV6-5 to TRBJ1-4, with TRBD1 identical over 9 bases. Trimming removed 8 bases from V and 3 bases from J; junction bases left unmatched: 7. The CDR3 is 15 amino acids. Germline CDR1 reads MNHEY; CDR2 reads SVGAGI. The CDR3: CASLGQGIPNEKLFF. The CDR3 bases are TGTGCCAGCTTGGGACAGGGCATCCCTAATGAAAAACTGTTTTTT.

This clone was seen once. The chain links TRBV19 to TRBJ1-1; D is unclear. V shed 3 bases and J shed 5 bases, with 10 bases lying between them. Germline CDR1 reads LNHDA; CDR2 reads SQIVND (reference sequence). The CDR3 totals 13 residues. CDR3 sequence reads: CASSMPPLTEAFF. As DNA, the CDR3 is TGTGCCAGTAGTATGCCCCCATTGACTGAAGCTTTCTTT. The variable domain in full, with the rest retrieved from reference TRBV19 and TRBJ1-1, is DGGITQSPKYLFRKEGQNVTLSCEQNLNHDAMYWYRQDPGQGLRLIYYSQIVNDFQKGDIAEGYSVSREKKESFPLTVTSAQKNPTAFYLCASSMPPLTEAFFGQGTRLTVV.